This paragraph reports one TCR beta chain. Its antigen is as yet unknown. Germline loops: CDR1 SGHVS, CDR2 FQNEAQ. V lost 4 bases and J lost 2, with 12 bases in between. This CDR3 has 15 residues. This sample was included in a study of cytomegalovirus exposure and HLA in healthy donors. Whole-study results and caveats: A later analysis associated 15,000 to 20,000 TCR beta sequences with HLA alleles at a 0.05 false discovery rate. Prior analysis indicated that the majority of TCR beta V segments exhibited productivity approximately 87% or approximately 30% of the time. Most likely, a cluster of highly shared sequence variants arose as a sequencing artifact.

The PCR used 60 Vbeta and 13 Jbeta primers. Original data processing: An analysis performed later counted roughly 80 million unique TCR beta chains (roughly 11 million of them shared). Assay used: immunoSEQ multiplex PCR; TCRdb lists only in-frame clones, some missing. D and trimming come from the DNA, and the V and J calls and clone size come from that table. The sample has some 190,000 clones, 85% seen once; the top ten hold 1%. The rearrangement links TRBV7-8 to TRBJ1-5; D is unresolved. Sequencing was carried out using PBMCs. The receptor's source is a boy aged 2 to 10 in good health and CMV-seronegative. This chain's CDR3 is CASSYTKGGNQPQHF. The DNA for the CDR3 is TGTGCCAGCAGCTATACAAAGGGAGGCAATCAGCCCCAGCATTTT.